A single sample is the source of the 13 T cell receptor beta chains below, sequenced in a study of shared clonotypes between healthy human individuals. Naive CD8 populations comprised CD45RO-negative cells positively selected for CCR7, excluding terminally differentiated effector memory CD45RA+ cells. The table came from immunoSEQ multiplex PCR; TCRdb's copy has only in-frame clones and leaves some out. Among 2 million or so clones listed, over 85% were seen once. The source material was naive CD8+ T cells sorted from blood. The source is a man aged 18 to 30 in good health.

For the CDR3, the DNA is TGTGCCATCGGGAGCCGTTTCCACGAGCAGTACTTC. This encodes CAIGSRFHEQYF. The chain has TRBV28 and TRBJ2-7; D may be TRBD2 (6 bases). From germline, CDR1 is MDHEN and CDR2 SYDVKM. Trimming took 10 bases from V and 5 from J, leaving 15 bases between them. The CDR3 runs 12 residues.

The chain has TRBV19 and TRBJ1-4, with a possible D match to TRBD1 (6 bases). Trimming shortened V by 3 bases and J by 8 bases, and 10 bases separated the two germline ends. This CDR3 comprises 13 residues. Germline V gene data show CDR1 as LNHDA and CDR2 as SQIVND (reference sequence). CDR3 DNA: TGTGCCAGTAGTATGGGTGGGGGCGAAAAACTGTTTTTT. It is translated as CASSMGGGEKLFF.

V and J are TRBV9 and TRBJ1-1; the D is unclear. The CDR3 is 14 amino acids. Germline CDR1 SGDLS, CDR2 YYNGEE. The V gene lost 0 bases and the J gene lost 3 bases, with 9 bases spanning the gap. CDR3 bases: TGTGCCAGCAGCGTAGTCGTTTCTGACACTGAAGCTTTCTTT. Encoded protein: CASSVVVSDTEAFF.

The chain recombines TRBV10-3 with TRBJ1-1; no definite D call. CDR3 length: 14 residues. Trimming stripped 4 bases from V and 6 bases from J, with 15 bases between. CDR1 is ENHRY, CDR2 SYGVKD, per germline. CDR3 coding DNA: TGTGCCATCAGTGGCGACCGGGTGGGCTCTGAAGCTTTCTTT. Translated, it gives CAISGDRVGSEAFF.

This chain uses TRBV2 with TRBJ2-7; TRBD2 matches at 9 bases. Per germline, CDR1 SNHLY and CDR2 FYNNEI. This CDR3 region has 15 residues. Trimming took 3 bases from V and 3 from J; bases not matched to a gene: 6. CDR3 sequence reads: CASSDTAGGHYEQYF. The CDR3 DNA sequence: TGTGCCAGCAGTGACACTGCGGGGGGGCACTACGAGCAGTACTTC.

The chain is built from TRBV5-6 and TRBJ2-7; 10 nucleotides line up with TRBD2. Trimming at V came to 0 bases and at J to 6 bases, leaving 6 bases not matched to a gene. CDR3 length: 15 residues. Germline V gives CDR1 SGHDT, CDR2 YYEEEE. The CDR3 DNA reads TGTGCCAGCAGCTTGGGGCTAGCGGGAGTTGGCGAGCAGTACTTC. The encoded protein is CASSLGLAGVGEQYF.

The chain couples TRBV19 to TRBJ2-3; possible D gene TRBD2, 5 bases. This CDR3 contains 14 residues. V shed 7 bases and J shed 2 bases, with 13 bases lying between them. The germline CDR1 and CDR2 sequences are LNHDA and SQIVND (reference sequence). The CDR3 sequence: CASNEPGTTDTQYF. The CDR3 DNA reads TGTGCCAGTAATGAACCGGGAACCACAGATACGCAGTATTTT.

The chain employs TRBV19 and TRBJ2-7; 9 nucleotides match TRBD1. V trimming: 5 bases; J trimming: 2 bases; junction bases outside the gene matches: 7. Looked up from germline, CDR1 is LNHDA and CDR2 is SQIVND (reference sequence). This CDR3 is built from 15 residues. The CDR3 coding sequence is TGTGCCAGTAGTCCCTTTGGACAGGGGACCTACGAGCAGTACTTC. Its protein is CASSPFGQGTYEQYF.

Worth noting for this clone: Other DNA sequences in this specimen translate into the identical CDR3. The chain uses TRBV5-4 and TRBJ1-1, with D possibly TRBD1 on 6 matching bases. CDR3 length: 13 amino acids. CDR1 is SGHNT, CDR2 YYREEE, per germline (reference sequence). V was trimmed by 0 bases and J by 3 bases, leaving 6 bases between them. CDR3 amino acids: CASSLAGDTEAFF. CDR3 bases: TGTGCCAGCAGCTTGGCAGGGGACACTGAAGCTTTCTTT.

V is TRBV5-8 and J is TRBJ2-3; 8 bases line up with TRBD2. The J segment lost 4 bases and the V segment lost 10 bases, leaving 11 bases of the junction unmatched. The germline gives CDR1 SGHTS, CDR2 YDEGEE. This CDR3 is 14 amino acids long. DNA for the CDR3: TGTGCCGGGGCCGGGGGGGTCCTCCCAGATACGCAGTATTTT. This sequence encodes CAGAGGVLPDTQYF.

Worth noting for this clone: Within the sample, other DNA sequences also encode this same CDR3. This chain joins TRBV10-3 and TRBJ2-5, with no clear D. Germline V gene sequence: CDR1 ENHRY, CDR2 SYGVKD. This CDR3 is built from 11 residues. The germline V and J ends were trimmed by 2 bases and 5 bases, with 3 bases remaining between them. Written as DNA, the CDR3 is TGTGCCATCAGTGAGGGGGAGACCCAGTACTTC. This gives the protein CAISEGETQYF.

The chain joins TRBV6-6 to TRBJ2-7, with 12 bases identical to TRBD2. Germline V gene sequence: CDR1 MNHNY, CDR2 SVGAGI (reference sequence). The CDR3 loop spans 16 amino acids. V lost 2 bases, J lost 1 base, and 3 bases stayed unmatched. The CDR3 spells CASSYGLAGRSYEQYF. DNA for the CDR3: TGTGCCAGCAGTTACGGACTAGCGGGACGATCCTACGAGCAGTACTTC.

The CDR3 DNA reads as TGTGCCAGCAGTGAAATCGGGACAGGGGGTTACGAGCAGTACTTC. Translating gives CASSEIGTGGYEQYF. The chain is built from TRBV27 and TRBJ2-7; TRBD1 matches 11 bases. The length of the CDR3 is 15 residues. Germline-derived CDR1 and CDR2 are MNHEY and SMNVEV (reference sequence). Unmatched junction bases numbered 7, after V lost 5 bases and J lost 4 bases.